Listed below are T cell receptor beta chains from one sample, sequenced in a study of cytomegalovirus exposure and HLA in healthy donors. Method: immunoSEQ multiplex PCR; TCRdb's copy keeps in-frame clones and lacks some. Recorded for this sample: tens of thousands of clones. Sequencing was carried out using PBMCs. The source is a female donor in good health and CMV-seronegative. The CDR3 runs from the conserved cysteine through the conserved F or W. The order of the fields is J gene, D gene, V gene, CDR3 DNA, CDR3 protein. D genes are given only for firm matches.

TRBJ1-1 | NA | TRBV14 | TGTGCCAGCAGCCCCGCGGGGGGCACTGAAGCTTTCTTT | CASSPAGGTEAFF
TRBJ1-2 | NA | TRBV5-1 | TGCGCCAGCAGCTTGGTTGGAGGGGCCGGTGGCTACACCTTC | CASSLVGGAGGYTF
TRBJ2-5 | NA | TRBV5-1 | TGCGCCAGCAGCTTGGGGCAGGGTATGGCAGAGACCCAGTACTTC | CASSLGQGMAETQYF
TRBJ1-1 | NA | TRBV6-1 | TGTGCCAGCAGTGAAGTTACGGTGAACACTGAAGCTTTCTTT | CASSEVTVNTEAFF
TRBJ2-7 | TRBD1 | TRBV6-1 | TGTGCCAGCAGTCTTCCTCCGGGACAGCATTACGAGCAGTACTTC | CASSLPPGQHYEQYF
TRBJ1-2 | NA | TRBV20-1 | TGCAGTGCCCTGGGGCGGCACGGCTACACCTTC | CSALGRHGYTF
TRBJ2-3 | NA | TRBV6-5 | TGTGCCAGCAGCCCTAGGCGCACAGATACGCAGTATTTT | CASSPRRTDTQYF
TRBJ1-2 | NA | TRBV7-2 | TGTGCCAGCAGCGCCGGTCCAGGGGTTGCCTATGGCTACACCTTC | CASSAGPGVAYGYTF
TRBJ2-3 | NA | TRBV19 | TGTGCCAGTAGGCCCAGCGGGTGGGGAGATACGCAGTATTTT | CASRPSGWGDTQYF
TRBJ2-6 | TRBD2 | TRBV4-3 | TGCGCCAGCAGCCTTAGGTGGCGGGGGACCCTCTCTGGGGCCAACGTCCTGACTTTC | CASSLRWRGTLSGANVLTF
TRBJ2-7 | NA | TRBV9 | TGTGCCAGCAGCACCAGGGACAAGCCTTACGAGCAGTACTTC | CASSTRDKPYEQYF
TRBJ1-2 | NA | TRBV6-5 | TGTGCCAGCAGTTACTCGAATCCAGGGCGCGATTATGGCTACACCTTC | CASSYSNPGRDYGYTF
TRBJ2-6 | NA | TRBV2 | TGTGCCAGCAGTGAAGGGGGAGTTGCCCTGGCGATTAGGGCCAACGTCCTGACTTTC | CASSEGGVALAIRANVLTF
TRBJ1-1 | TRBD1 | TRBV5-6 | TGTGCCAGCAGCGTAGACAGGGGGCGTGACGGGAGTGAAGCTTTCTTT | CASSVDRGRDGSEAFF
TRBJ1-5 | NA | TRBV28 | TGTGCCAGCAGTTTGGGAGGGACGGGTATTCAGCCCCAGCATTTT | CASSLGGTGIQPQHF
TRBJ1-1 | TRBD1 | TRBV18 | TGTGCCAGCTCACCCGGACAGGGGTTGAACACTGAAGCTTTCTTT | CASSPGQGLNTEAFF
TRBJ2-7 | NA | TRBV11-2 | TGTGCCAGCAGCTTAGCGGGGGAGTACGAGCAGTACTTC | CASSLAGEYEQYF
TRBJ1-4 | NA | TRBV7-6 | TGTGCCAGCACCGGGGTCCTAAATGAAAAACTGTTTTTT | CASTGVLNEKLFF
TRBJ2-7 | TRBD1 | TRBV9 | TGTGCCAGCAGCTCAGACGGGACAGCATCCTACGAGCAGTACTTC | CASSSDGTASYEQYF
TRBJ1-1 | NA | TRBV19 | TGTGCCAGTAGTATGACAGAGAACACTGAAGCTTTCTTT | CASSMTENTEAFF
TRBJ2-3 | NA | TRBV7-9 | TGTGCCAGCAGCTTAGCGAGCGGAGGAGAGGAGTATTTT | CASSLASGGEEYF
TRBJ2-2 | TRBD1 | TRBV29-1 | TGCAGCGTCCCCGGGACAGCGAACACCGGGGAGCTGTTTTTT | CSVPGTANTGELFF
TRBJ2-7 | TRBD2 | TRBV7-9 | TGTGCCAGCAGCTCGGGACTACTAACCTACGAGCAGTACTTC | CASSSGLLTYEQYF
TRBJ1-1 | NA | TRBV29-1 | TGCAGCGTTGCCACCAGGGGACCCGACACTGAAGCTTTCTTT | CSVATRGPDTEAFF
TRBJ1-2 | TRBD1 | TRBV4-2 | TGTGCCAGCAGCCAAGTTATGGGACAGGGGGACTATGGCTACACCTTC | CASSQVMGQGDYGYTF
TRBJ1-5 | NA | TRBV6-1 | TGTGCCAGCAGTCCCGGGACAAGTCACAATCAGCCCCAGCATTTT | CASSPGTSHNQPQHF
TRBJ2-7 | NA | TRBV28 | TGTGCCAGCAGATCCGTAACAGGATTCTCCTACGAGCAGTACTTC | CASRSVTGFSYEQYF
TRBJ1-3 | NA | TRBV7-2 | TGTGCCAGCAGCCGCAGTCCTTCCTCTGGAAACACCATATATTTT | CASSRSPSSGNTIYF
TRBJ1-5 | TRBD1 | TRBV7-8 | TGTGCCAGCAGCTTTGGGACAGGGGGCTTGGCCCGCAATCAGCCCCAGCATTTT | CASSFGTGGLARNQPQHF
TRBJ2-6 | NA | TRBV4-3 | TGCGCCAGCAGCCAAAGTGGGGACTTGGCTGGGGCCAACGTCCTGACTTTC | CASSQSGDLAGANVLTF
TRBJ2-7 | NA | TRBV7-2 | TGTGCCAGCAGCCCCGCGGGACAGATCTCCTACGAGCAGTACTTC | CASSPAGQISYEQYF
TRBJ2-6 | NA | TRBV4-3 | TGCGCCAGCAGCCAAGATGGGGGCGCCGGGGCCAACGTCCTGACTTTC | CASSQDGGAGANVLTF
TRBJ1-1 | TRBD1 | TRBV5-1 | TGCGCCAGCAGCTCCCCCGCAGGGGGAATGAACACTGAAGCTTTCTTT | CASSSPAGGMNTEAFF